Listed below are T cell receptor beta chains from one sample, sequenced in a study of blood T cell repertoires in COVID-19. Clones were sequenced by immunoSEQ multiplex PCR, and TCRdb holds only the in-frame ones, with some missing. The sample carries some 85,000 clones, 80% recorded once. The sequencing sample was made of peripheral blood. These receptors were taken from a woman of 80 years or more with acute or convalescent COVID-19. CDR3s include the opening cysteine and the closing phenylalanine or tryptophan. Each record gives: V gene, J gene, D gene, clone size, CDR3 protein, CDR3 DNA. D genes are given only for firm matches. Clone size is shown for a subset of rows, as once, few, many or a class of expanded clone.

V gene: TRBV7-9
J gene: TRBJ2-7
D gene: TRBD1
clone size: NA
CDR3 protein: CASSLEQGAYEQYF
CDR3 DNA: TGTGCCAGCAGCTTAGAACAGGGGGCCTACGAGCAGTACTTC

V gene: TRBV6-4
J gene: TRBJ2-3
D gene: TRBD2
clone size: NA
CDR3 protein: CASSETSGGNTDTQYF
CDR3 DNA: TGTGCCAGCAGTGAGACTAGCGGGGGTAACACAGATACGCAGTATTTT

V gene: TRBV15
J gene: TRBJ2-1
D gene: TRBD1
clone size: NA
CDR3 protein: CATSTRTGSFYNEQFF
CDR3 DNA: TGTGCCACCAGCACAAGGACAGGGTCTTTCTACAATGAGCAGTTCTTC

V gene: TRBV27
J gene: TRBJ2-2
D gene: TRBD1
clone size: NA
CDR3 protein: CASRGQGVSGELFF
CDR3 DNA: TGTGCCAGCAGGGGACAGGGGGTTTCCGGGGAGCTGTTTTTT

V gene: TRBV5-1
J gene: TRBJ2-2
D gene: TRBD2
clone size: NA
CDR3 protein: CASSWGLHTGELFF
CDR3 DNA: TGCGCCAGCTCTTGGGGACTACACACCGGGGAGCTGTTTTTT

V gene: TRBV2
J gene: TRBJ1-5
D gene: TRBD1
clone size: NA
CDR3 protein: CASSQGDRRNQPQHF
CDR3 DNA: TGTGCCAGCAGTCAGGGGGACAGGAGGAATCAGCCCCAGCATTTT

V gene: TRBV7-2
J gene: TRBJ2-7
D gene: NA
clone size: few
CDR3 protein: CASSPEGGAYEQYF
CDR3 DNA: TGTGCCAGCAGCCCAGAGGGGGGGGCCTACGAGCAGTACTTC

V gene: TRBV6-1
J gene: TRBJ2-1
D gene: TRBD2
clone size: NA
CDR3 protein: CASSEPKIAGGGGEQFF
CDR3 DNA: TGTGCCAGCAGTGAGCCGAAGATAGCGGGGGGCGGAGGTGAGCAGTTCTTC

V gene: TRBV5-4
J gene: TRBJ1-1
D gene: NA
clone size: NA
CDR3 protein: CASSFPGEAQGTEAFF
CDR3 DNA: TGTGCCAGCAGCTTCCCCGGAGAAGCCCAAGGTACTGAAGCTTTCTTT

V gene: TRBV4-1
J gene: TRBJ2-5
D gene: TRBD1
clone size: NA
CDR3 protein: CASSQYTGGWEETQYF
CDR3 DNA: TGCGCCAGCAGCCAATACACAGGGGGTTGGGAAGAGACCCAGTACTTC

V gene: TRBV2
J gene: TRBJ2-7
D gene: NA
clone size: NA
CDR3 protein: CASSDRRGPPYEQYF
CDR3 DNA: TGTGCCAGCAGTGACCGGCGGGGGCCACCCTACGAGCAGTACTTC

V gene: TRBV19
J gene: TRBJ1-3
D gene: NA
clone size: NA
CDR3 protein: CASSIPGDSRSGNTIYF
CDR3 DNA: TGTGCCAGTAGTATTCCTGGAGACAGCCGTTCTGGAAACACCATATATTTT

V gene: TRBV6-5
J gene: TRBJ2-5
D gene: TRBD1
clone size: NA
CDR3 protein: CASSYSQGKETQYF
CDR3 DNA: TGTGCCAGCAGTTACTCACAGGGGAAAGAGACCCAGTACTTC

V gene: TRBV9
J gene: TRBJ1-1
D gene: TRBD1
clone size: NA
CDR3 protein: CASSAGGRGHWDTEAFF
CDR3 DNA: TGTGCCAGCAGCGCGGGGGGCAGGGGGCACTGGGACACTGAAGCTTTCTTT

V gene: TRBV24-1
J gene: TRBJ2-1
D gene: NA
clone size: NA
CDR3 protein: CATSDNRASYNEQFF
CDR3 DNA: TGTGCCACCAGTGATAACAGGGCTTCCTACAATGAGCAGTTCTTC

V gene: TRBV6-5
J gene: TRBJ1-6
D gene: TRBD1
clone size: NA
CDR3 protein: CASSYLNLAGGRPLHF
CDR3 DNA: TGTGCCAGCAGTTATTTAAATTTAGCAGGGGGCCGCCCCCTCCACTTT

V gene: TRBV7-2
J gene: TRBJ2-1
D gene: NA
clone size: NA
CDR3 protein: CASSLRGTNEQFF
CDR3 DNA: TGTGCCAGCAGCTTGAGGGGGACCAATGAGCAGTTCTTC

V gene: TRBV2
J gene: TRBJ2-2
D gene: TRBD2
clone size: NA
CDR3 protein: CASSYSSGRALGTGELFF
CDR3 DNA: TGTGCCAGCAGTTATTCTAGCGGGAGGGCCCTGGGGACCGGGGAGCTGTTTTTT

V gene: TRBV4-1
J gene: TRBJ2-3
D gene: TRBD2
clone size: NA
CDR3 protein: CASRPAGGRDTQYF
CDR3 DNA: TGCGCCAGCAGACCAGCGGGGGGTCGGGATACGCAGTATTTT

V gene: TRBV19
J gene: TRBJ2-5
D gene: NA
clone size: NA
CDR3 protein: CASIDRRKGQETQYF
CDR3 DNA: TGTGCCAGTATCGATCGGAGGAAGGGTCAAGAGACCCAGTACTTC

V gene: TRBV5-1
J gene: TRBJ2-3
D gene: NA
clone size: once
CDR3 protein: CASSLGTYTDTQYF
CDR3 DNA: TGCGCCAGCAGCCTTGGGACATACACAGATACGCAGTATTTT

V gene: TRBV7-9
J gene: TRBJ2-7
D gene: NA
clone size: NA
CDR3 protein: CASSFGQPAYEQYF
CDR3 DNA: TGTGCCAGCAGCTTTGGACAGCCAGCCTACGAGCAGTACTTC

V gene: TRBV7-9
J gene: TRBJ1-5
D gene: TRBD1
clone size: NA
CDR3 protein: CASSRTGGGRQPQHF
CDR3 DNA: TGTGCCAGCAGCCGAACAGGGGGAGGACGACAGCCCCAGCATTTT

V gene: TRBV30
J gene: TRBJ2-4
D gene: NA
clone size: many
CDR3 protein: CAWAGNQQNIQYF
CDR3 DNA: TGTGCCTGGGCCGGGAACCAACAAAACATTCAGTACTTC

V gene: TRBV7-2
J gene: TRBJ1-4
D gene: NA
clone size: NA
CDR3 protein: CASSLEKSLTNEKLFF
CDR3 DNA: TGTGCCAGCAGCTTAGAGAAAAGCCTAACTAATGAAAAACTGTTTTTT

V gene: TRBV6-5
J gene: TRBJ2-5
D gene: TRBD2
clone size: NA
CDR3 protein: CASMLLAGGRGTQYF
CDR3 DNA: TGTGCCAGCATGTTACTAGCGGGGGGGCGGGGGACCCAGTACTTC

V gene: TRBV18
J gene: TRBJ1-5
D gene: NA
clone size: NA
CDR3 protein: CASSPQGYSNQPQHF
CDR3 DNA: TGTGCCAGCTCACCACAGGGGTATAGCAATCAGCCCCAGCATTTT

V gene: TRBV7-8
J gene: TRBJ2-7
D gene: TRBD1
clone size: NA
CDR3 protein: CASSGQGYSYEQYF
CDR3 DNA: TGTGCCAGCAGCGGACAGGGATACAGCTACGAGCAGTACTTC

V gene: TRBV5-5
J gene: TRBJ2-7
D gene: NA
clone size: NA
CDR3 protein: CASSPRPGNEPTEQYF
CDR3 DNA: TGTGCCAGCAGCCCCCGGCCGGGGAACGAACCTACCGAGCAGTACTTC

V gene: TRBV7-3
J gene: TRBJ1-1
D gene: NA
clone size: NA
CDR3 protein: CASSSTGRTEAFF
CDR3 DNA: TGTGCCAGCAGCTCGACGGGTCGGACTGAAGCTTTCTTT

V gene: TRBV19
J gene: TRBJ1-5
D gene: NA
clone size: medium-sized
CDR3 protein: CASSIVGAGQPQHF
CDR3 DNA: TGTGCCAGTAGTATAGTGGGGGCAGGACAGCCCCAGCATTTT

V gene: TRBV2
J gene: TRBJ2-7
D gene: TRBD1
clone size: NA
CDR3 protein: CASSADRGPYEQYF
CDR3 DNA: TGTGCCAGCAGTGCCGACAGGGGCCCCTACGAGCAGTACTTC

V gene: TRBV19
J gene: TRBJ1-5
D gene: NA
clone size: few
CDR3 protein: CASSMVQISNQPQHF
CDR3 DNA: TGTGCCAGTAGTATGGTACAGATTAGCAATCAGCCCCAGCATTTT

V gene: TRBV5-1
J gene: TRBJ1-4
D gene: NA
clone size: NA
CDR3 protein: CASSLSQGVNEKLFF
CDR3 DNA: TGCGCCAGCAGCTTGTCACAGGGAGTTAATGAAAAACTGTTTTTT